The 16 T cell receptor beta chains below come from one sample, sequenced in a study of T-cell reconstitution after alpha-beta-depleted transplantation in children. It was with unique molecular identifiers that the TCRbeta library was prepared. TCRdb itself ran the PCR reads through MiXCR, one entry per CDR3 protein. The table shows roughly 200,000 distinct CDR3 sequences, with about a tenth occurring only once. Material: PBMCs, obtained before TCRalphabeta/CD19-depleted stem cell transplant. These receptors were obtained from a child in the first two years of life with acute myeloid leukemia, due to receive a stem cell transplant.

In this sample, this clonotype turned up many times. The chain has TRBV4-1 and TRBJ1-2; perhaps TRBD1 as D (5 bases). V was clipped by 1 base and J by 2 bases, with 8 bases between them. The germline CDR1 and CDR2 sequences are MGHRA and YSYEKL. The CDR3 contains 14 residues. Here the CDR3 reads CASSQVQGNYGYTF. The CDR3 DNA reads TGCGCCAGCAGCCAAGTGCAGGGAAACTATGGCTACACCTTC.

This clonotype has a count of ten or more. V gene TRBV20-1 combines with J gene TRBJ1-5; 7 bases fit TRBD1. The V and J ends lost 5 bases and 5 bases, in that order; junction bases with no gene match: 6. The CDR3 is 13 amino acids. Germline CDR1 is DFQATT and CDR2 is SNEGSKA (reference sequence). CDR3 in DNA: TGCAGTGCTCCTGGGACAGCTGATCAGCCCCAGCATTTT. Translation gives CSAPGTADQPQHF.

This clonotype came up many times. The chain is built from TRBV20-1 and TRBJ1-1; 8 bases line up with TRBD1. Looked up from germline, CDR1 is DFQATT and CDR2 is SNEGSKA (reference sequence). The CDR3 contains 12 residues. Trimming cost V 5 bases and J 1 base; bases outside gene matches: 0. The CDR3 DNA follows: TGCAGTGCTGACAGGGGGAACACTGAAGCTTTCTTT. Translated, it gives CSADRGNTEAFF.

This clonotype was picked up many times. The rearrangement uses TRBV29-1 and TRBJ2-1; TRBD1 is a possible D gene (6 bases). Between the trimmed V and J ends, which lost 7 bases and 4 bases, there was a span of 11 bases. Germline CDR1 is SQVTM and CDR2 is ANQGSEA. The CDR3 has 12 residues. CDR3: CSAGTPYNEQFF. The CDR3 DNA sequence: TGCAGCGCGGGGACACCTTACAATGAGCAGTTCTTC.

This clonotype was recorded many times. CDR3 sequence: CASTGGQGSGNTIYF. The CDR3 DNA is TGTGCCAGCACCGGAGGACAGGGGTCTGGAAACACCATATATTTT. The chain combines TRBV12-3 or TRBV12-4 with TRBJ1-3, with TRBD1 matching over 9 bases. J lost 1 base, V lost 7 bases, and 5 bases had no gene match. The CDR3 length is 15 residues.

Ten or more counts support this clonotype. The chain has TRBV20-1 and TRBJ1-5, with TRBD1 matching 7 bases. V lost 2 bases, J lost 5 bases, and 9 bases stayed unmatched. Germline CDR1 is DFQATT and CDR2 is SNEGSKA (reference sequence). The CDR3 covers 15 residues. This CDR3 reads CSARLDRTFDQPQHF. The DNA for the CDR3 is TGCAGTGCTAGATTGGACAGGACGTTCGATCAGCCCCAGCATTTT.

The count of this clonotype is one. A much larger clone differs by one base, so this may be a read error. V and J are TRBV11-3 and TRBJ2-7, with a weak D call TRBD2 (5 bases). Deletions cut 7 bases from V and 2 bases from J, with 12 bases between. Germline V gene sequence: CDR1 SGHNT, CDR2 YENEEA. The CDR3 has 13 amino acids. The CDR3 loop is CASNSGEAYEQYF. Here the CDR3 DNA reads TGTGCCAGCAACAGCGGAGAAGCCTACGAGCAGTACTTC.

This clonotype was counted at least ten times. This chain uses TRBV3-1 with TRBJ1-1; the D is unclear. V was cut by 5 bases and J by 1 base, with 8 bases left in between. This CDR3 is 13 amino acids long. CDR1 and CDR2 from the germline V gene are LGHDT and YNNKEL (reference sequence). CDR3 loop: CASSGLENTEAFF. In DNA, the CDR3 is TGTGCCAGCAGCGGCCTGGAGAACACTGAAGCTTTCTTT. The variable domain in full, with the rest retrieved from reference TRBV3-1 and TRBJ1-1, is DTAVSQTPKYLVTQMGNDKSIKCEQNLGHDTMYWYKQDSKKFLKIMFSYNNKELIINETVPNRFSPKSPDKAHLNLHINSLELGDSAVYFCASSGLENTEAFFGQGTRLTVV.

This clonotype was detected many times. The V gene is TRBV18, the J gene TRBJ2-7; 9 nucleotides match TRBD2. Germline V gene data show CDR1 as KGHSH and CDR2 as LQKENI. This CDR3 is built from 17 residues. V lost 4 bases and J lost 5; bases outside the gene matches: 15. The CDR3 region has the DNA TGTGCCAGCTCACTACAATCCCTTAGCGGGAGTAGCGACGAGCAGTACTTC. It translates to CASSLQSLSGSSDEQYF.

This clonotype occurred many times. This chain joins TRBV28 and TRBJ2-3, with D perhaps TRBD1 (6 bases). There are 16 residues in the CDR3. V lost 6 bases, J lost 4 bases, and 20 bases lay in between. Germline CDR1 reads MDHEN; CDR2 reads SYDVKM. CDR3 in amino acids: CASRLQGGISADTQYF. CDR3 nucleotide sequence: TGTGCCAGCAGGCTACAGGGTGGAATTTCCGCAGATACGCAGTATTTT.

This clonotype was picked up many times. The CDR3 sequence: CASSLYGGADGYTF. CDR3 DNA: TGCGCCAGCAGCTTGTATGGGGGGGCTGATGGCTACACCTTC. This chain joins TRBV5-1 and TRBJ1-2, with D perhaps matching TRBD1 (6 bases). The CDR3 covers 14 residues. Germline V CDR1 and CDR2: SGHRS, YFSETQ. V lost 1 base and J lost 6, with 13 bases in between.

This clonotype was counted ten times or more. The rearrangement uses TRBV7-9 and TRBJ2-7, with D uncertain. Germline lookup yields CDR1 SEHNR and CDR2 FQNEAQ (reference sequence). The V gene lost 5 bases and the J gene lost 3 bases, with 5 bases spanning the gap. This CDR3 has 11 amino acids. This chain's CDR3 is CASSPSYEQYF. The DNA for the CDR3 is TGTGCCAGCAGCCCCAGCTACGAGCAGTACTTC. Together with reference TRBV7-9 and TRBJ2-7, the CDR3 gives the full variable domain: DTGVSQNPRHKITKRGQNVTFRCDPISEHNRLYWYRQTLGQGPEFLTYFQNEAQLEKSRLLSDRFSAERPKGSFSTLEIQRTEQGDSAMYLCASSPSYEQYFGPGTRLTVT.

The table lists this clonotype with many counts. J is TRBJ2-5 and V is TRBV12-3 or TRBV12-4; 7 bases agree with TRBD1. The CDR3 runs 13 residues. After removal of 6 bases from V and 4 bases from J, the junction contained 5 bases not matched to a gene. The CDR3 is CASRGQPGETQYF. CDR3 nucleotide sequence: TGTGCCAGCAGGGGACAGCCGGGAGAGACCCAGTACTTC.

There are many counts of this clonotype. The chain couples TRBV14 to TRBJ2-2; tentatively, D is TRBD1 or TRBD2 (5 bases each). Trimming took 3 bases from V and 6 from J, leaving 14 bases between them. The CDR3 length is 15 residues. Germline assignment: CDR1 SGHDN and CDR2 FVKESK. The CDR3 DNA reads as TGTGCCAGCAGCCACCCTGGGGGATCCGCCGGGGAGCTGTTTTTT. Protein sequence: CASSHPGGSAGELFF.

Of note for this clonotype: The junction does not match germline at one end; this may be a read error. J is TRBJ1-2 and V is TRBV19; D remains ambiguous. This CDR3 spans 16 amino acids. Looked up from germline, CDR1 is LNHDA and CDR2 is SQIVND (reference sequence). The CDR3 nucleotides read TGTGCCAGTAGTATAGGTGGAGGAATTGCTAACTATGGCTACCCCTTC. This gives the protein CASSIGGGIANYGYPF.

This clonotype was seen repeatedly, ten times or more. The genes are TRBV28 and TRBJ2-7; 8 nucleotides match TRBD1. The V and J ends lost 5 bases and 6 bases, in that order; junction bases with no gene match: 6. The CDR3 has 13 residues. The V gene's germline CDR1 is MDHEN and CDR2 SYDVKM. CDR3 sequence: CASSLGQGAEQYF. The CDR3 DNA is TGTGCCAGCAGTCTAGGACAGGGAGCCGAGCAGTACTTC. The whole variable domain, filled in from reference TRBV28 and TRBJ2-7, reads DVKVTQSSRYLVKRTGEKVFLECVQDMDHENMFWYRQDPGLGLRLIYFSYDVKMKEKGDIPEGYSVSREKKERFSLILESASTNQTSMYLCASSLGQGAEQYFGPGTRLTVT.